A selection of T cell receptor beta chains follows, all from one sample in a study of PD-L1 blockade in urothelial cancer. Using immunoSEQ multiplex PCR, the repertoire was profiled, and TCRdb retains in-frame clones only, with some absent. The repertoire includes roughly 45,000 clones, about 80% of them detected once, and more than 13% sits in the top ten. The specimen comprised PBMCs, sampled around atezolizumab (anti-PD-L1) treatment. The source is a man aged 55-75 years with urothelial cancer. The CDR3 runs from the conserved cysteine through the conserved F or W. The D gene is left open where the match is weak. Size values are once, few and many counts, or a class for expanded clones, and some rows have none.

TRBV10-3	-	few	TRBJ1-5	TGTGCCATCAGTGAGAGCCCAGGTGGAGGGAATCAGCCCCAGCATTTT	CAISESPGGGNQPQHF
TRBV7-2	-	-	TRBJ1-6	TGTGCCAGCAGAGCCGTTGACTATAATTCACCCCTCCACTTT	CASRAVDYNSPLHF
TRBV5-6	TRBD1	-	TRBJ1-1	TGTGCCAGCAGCAGAGGACAGGGTGACACTGAAGCTTTCTTT	CASSRGQGDTEAFF
TRBV6-6	TRBD1	once	TRBJ1-4	TGTGCCAGCAGCGGTAGGGGGCGCACTAATGAAAAACTGTTTTTT	CASSGRGRTNEKLFF
TRBV2	TRBD1	-	TRBJ1-2	TGTGCCAGCAGCGAAGTAGGACAGGGGGCAGGGGGCTACACCTTC	CASSEVGQGAGGYTF
TRBV18	-	few	TRBJ1-1	TGTGCCAGCTCACCCGGGAGTAACACTGAAGCTTTCTTT	CASSPGSNTEAFF
TRBV5-1	TRBD1	-	TRBJ2-1	TGCGCCAGCAGCCCGGGACAGGGAGACTACAATGAGCAGTTCTTC	CASSPGQGDYNEQFF
TRBV5-1	TRBD1	-	TRBJ2-3	TGCGCCAGCAGCTCGACAGGGATTGGCACAGATACGCAGTATTTT	CASSSTGIGTDTQYF
TRBV4-2	TRBD2	-	TRBJ2-3	TGTGCCAGCAGCCAAGAAGGGGCTAGCGGGGGCCTTAGCACAGATACGCAGTATTTT	CASSQEGASGGLSTDTQYF
TRBV4-1	TRBD1	-	TRBJ1-1	TGCGCCAGCAGCCGACAGGGGCGGGACGCTGAAGCTTTCTTT	CASSRQGRDAEAFF
TRBV2	-	-	TRBJ1-1	TGTGCCAGCAGGAGGACTACAGTGAACACTGAAGCTTTCTTT	CASRRTTVNTEAFF
TRBV12-2	-	-	TRBJ1-5	TGTGCAAGTCGCTTGTGTCGACAGACGTCGAATCAGCCCCAGCATTTT	CASRLCRQTSNQPQHF
TRBV9	TRBD2	once	TRBJ2-1	TGTGCCAGCACTCCGGGGAGCGGGGGGGTTGGGAATGAGCAGTTCTTC	CASTPGSGGVGNEQFF